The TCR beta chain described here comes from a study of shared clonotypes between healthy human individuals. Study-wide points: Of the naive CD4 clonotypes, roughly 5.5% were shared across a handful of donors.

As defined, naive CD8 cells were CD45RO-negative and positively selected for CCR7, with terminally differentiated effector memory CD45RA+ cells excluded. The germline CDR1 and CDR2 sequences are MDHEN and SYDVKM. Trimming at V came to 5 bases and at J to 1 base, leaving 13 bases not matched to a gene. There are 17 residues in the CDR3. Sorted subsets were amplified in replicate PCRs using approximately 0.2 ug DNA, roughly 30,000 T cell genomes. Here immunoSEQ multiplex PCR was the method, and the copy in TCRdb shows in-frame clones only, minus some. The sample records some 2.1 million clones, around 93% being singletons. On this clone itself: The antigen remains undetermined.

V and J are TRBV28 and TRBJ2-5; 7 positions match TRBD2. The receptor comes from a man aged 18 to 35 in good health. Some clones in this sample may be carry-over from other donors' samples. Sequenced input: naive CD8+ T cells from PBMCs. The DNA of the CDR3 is TGTGCCAGCAGTCCCCGTGGGGCGGGAGCCTTCCAAGAGACCCAGTACTTC. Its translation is CASSPRGAGAFQETQYF.